A single TCR beta chain is shown here with its context. This record belongs to a study of cytomegalovirus exposure and HLA in healthy donors. Study-level information: An early data release held some 89 million unique TCRs from HLA-typed donors.

The PCR made use of 60 Vbeta and 13 Jbeta primers. Method: immunoSEQ multiplex PCR; TCRdb's copy keeps in-frame clones and lacks some. Its table lists about 130,000 clones. This CDR3 region has 11 residues. CDR1 is SGHVS, CDR2 FNYEAQ, per germline. The V and J ends lost 3 bases and 6 bases respectively, with 4 bases between them. This TCR was recovered from a man aged 25 to 40 in good health and CMV-seronegative. Source material: PBMCs. The V call is TRBV7-6, the J call TRBJ2-3; D not resolved. In DNA, the CDR3 is TGTGCCAGCAGCTTTGGCGATACGCAGTATTTT. Its protein is CASSFGDTQYF. Full variable domain (outside the CDR3, taken from reference TRBV7-6 and TRBJ2-3): GAGVSQSPRYKVTKRGQDVALRCDPISGHVSLYWYRQALGQGPEFLTYFNYEAQQDKSGLPNDRFSAERPEGSISTLTIQRTEQRDSAMYRCASSFGDTQYFGPGTRLTVL.